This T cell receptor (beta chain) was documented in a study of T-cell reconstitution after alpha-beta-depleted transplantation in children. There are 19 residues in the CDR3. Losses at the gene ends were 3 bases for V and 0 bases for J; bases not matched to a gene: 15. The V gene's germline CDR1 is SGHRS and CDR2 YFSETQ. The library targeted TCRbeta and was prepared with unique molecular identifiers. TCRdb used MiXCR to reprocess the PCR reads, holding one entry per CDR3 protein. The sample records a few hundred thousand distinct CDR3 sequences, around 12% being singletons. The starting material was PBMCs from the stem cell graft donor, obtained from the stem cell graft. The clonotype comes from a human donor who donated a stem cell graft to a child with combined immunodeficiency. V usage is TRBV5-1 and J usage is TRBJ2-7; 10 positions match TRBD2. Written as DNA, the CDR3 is TGCGCCAGCAGCTCCCACGGACTAGCGGTTCTACCCAGCTCCTACGAGCAGTACTTC. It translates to CASSSHGLAVLPSSYEQYF. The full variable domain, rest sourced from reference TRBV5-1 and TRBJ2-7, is KAGVTQTPRYLIKTRGQQVTLSCSPISGHRSVSWYQQTPGQGLQFLFEYFSETQRNKGNFPGRFSGRQFSNSRSEMNVSTLELGDSALYLCASSSHGLAVLPSSYEQYFGPGTRLTVT.